The 5 T cell receptor beta chains listed next were all sequenced from one sample in a study of control samples from healthy donors and cancer patients. Some clones are missing from TCRdb's copy, which holds only in-frame ones; the method was immunoSEQ multiplex PCR. The sample shows some 140,000 clones, around 94% of them seen only once. The source material was PBMCs. The receptor source for this set is a man in his sixties with colorectal cancer.

The rearrangement uses TRBV2 and TRBJ2-1; 14 positions agree with TRBD2. V trimming: 6 bases; J trimming: 7 bases; junction bases outside the gene matches: 5. The CDR3 runs to 15 residues. Germline CDR1 and CDR2: SNHLY and FYNNEI. The DNA of the CDR3 is TGTGCCAGCAGGAAGACTAGCGGGGGGGATAATGAGCAGTTCTTC. It translates to CASRKTSGGDNEQFF.

This chain joins TRBV7-2 and TRBJ2-3; the D gene is possibly TRBD1 (7 bases). Germline CDR1 SGHTA, CDR2 FQGNSA. This CDR3 contains 15 residues. V was pared by 2 bases and J by 5 bases, with 14 bases between. The CDR3 DNA sequence: TGTGCCAGCAGCTTACAGACAGGGCGGGGAGATACGCAGTATTTT. It encodes CASSLQTGRGDTQYF.

In its sample, this clone was seen once. The chain carries TRBV5-5 and TRBJ1-4; weak D call: TRBD1 (6 bases). Germline V CDR1 and CDR2: SGHKS, YYEKEE (reference sequence). V lost 5 bases to trimming and J lost 3 bases, with 17 bases between them. The CDR3 covers 16 residues. CDR3 bases: TGTGCCAGCAGACCACTTCCGGGACAAGCTAATGAAAAACTGTTTTTT. This gives the protein CASRPLPGQANEKLFF.

Turning to this clone: A junction end diverges from the germline sequence, so it may reflect a read error. The V call is TRBV6-1, the J call TRBJ1-2; D ambiguous. There are 16 residues in the CDR3. Germline V gene lookup returns CDR1 MNHNS and CDR2 SASEGT. CDR3 region: CASSEGSAGVNYGYTF. The CDR3 DNA reads as TGTGCCAGCAGCGAAGGATCAGCCGGGGTTAACTATGGCTACACCTTC.

The chain carries TRBV7-2 and TRBJ2-5; 8 nucleotides align to TRBD1. Germline CDR1 reads SGHTA; CDR2 reads FQGNSA. CDR3 length equals 14 residues. Trimming removed 5 bases from V and 5 bases from J; junction bases left unmatched: 7. CDR3 sequence (DNA): TGTGCCAGCAGCCCGAGGACAGGGCGGGAGACCCAGTACTTC. Translating gives CASSPRTGRETQYF.